This TCR beta chain was documented in a study of T cell responses to AZD1222 COVID-19 vaccine. Whole-study findings and limits: A rise in Spike-specific TCR breadth and depth followed two AZD1222 doses. Within unmutated variant regions lay the reported targets of nearly half of spike-specific TCRs. The donor cohort was predominantly white British with a female majority, and clonal diversity may have been underestimated.

Worth noting for this clone: Its antigen is not identified.

Analyses pooled second doses at about 4 or about 12 weeks. V lost 3 bases, J lost 0 bases, and 12 bases lay in between. The CDR3 consists of 15 residues. The germline gives CDR1 LNHNV, CDR2 YYDKDF (reference sequence). TCRdb keeps only in-frame clones here, not all; method: immunoSEQ multiplex PCR. This table has fewer than 200,000 clones, around nine tenths appearing once. This sequence was found in an adult who received the AZD1222 COVID-19 vaccine. The starting material was peripheral blood, obtained 28 days after the second AZD1222 dose. The gene calls are TRBV15 and TRBJ2-7; TRBD1 might be the D (6 bases). The CDR3 coding sequence is TGTGCCACCAGCAGGGACAGAAGGGACTCCTACGAGCAGTACTTC. Translating gives CATSRDRRDSYEQYF. Full variable domain (remainder filled in from reference TRBV15 and TRBJ2-7): DAMVIQNPRYQVTQFGKPVTLSCSQTLNHNVMYWYQQKSSQAPKLLFHYYDKDFNNEADTPDNFQSRRPNTSFCFLDIRSPGLGDTAMYLCATSRDRRDSYEQYFGPGTRLTVT.